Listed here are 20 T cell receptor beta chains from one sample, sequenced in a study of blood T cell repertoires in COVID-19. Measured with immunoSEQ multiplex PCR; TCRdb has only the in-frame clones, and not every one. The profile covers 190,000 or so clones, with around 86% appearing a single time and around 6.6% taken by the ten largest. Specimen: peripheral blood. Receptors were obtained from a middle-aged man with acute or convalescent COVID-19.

The CDR3, as DNA: TGTGCCAGCAGCGTAGCAGCACAGGTCTCCCCCTCTGGGGCCAACGTCCTGACTTTC. Its translation is CASSVAAQVSPSGANVLTF. The chain couples TRBV9 to TRBJ2-6, with D possibly matching TRBD1 (5 bases). CDR1 SGDLS and CDR2 YYNGEE come from the germline V gene. Trimming cost V 0 bases and J 0 bases, with 16 bases left between them. The CDR3 runs to 19 residues.

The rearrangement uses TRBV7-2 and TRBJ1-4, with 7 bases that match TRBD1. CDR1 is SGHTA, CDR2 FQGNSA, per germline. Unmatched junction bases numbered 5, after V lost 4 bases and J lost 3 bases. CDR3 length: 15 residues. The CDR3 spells CASSSDRRSNEKLFF. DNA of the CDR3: TGTGCCAGCAGCTCGGACAGGAGGTCTAATGAAAAACTGTTTTTT.

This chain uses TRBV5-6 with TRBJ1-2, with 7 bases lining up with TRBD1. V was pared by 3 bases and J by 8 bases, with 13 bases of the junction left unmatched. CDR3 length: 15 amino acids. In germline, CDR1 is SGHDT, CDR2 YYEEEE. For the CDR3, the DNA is TGTGCCAGCAGCTCCCCCAGGAGAGGGGGCGAAGGCTACACCTTC. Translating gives CASSSPRRGGEGYTF.

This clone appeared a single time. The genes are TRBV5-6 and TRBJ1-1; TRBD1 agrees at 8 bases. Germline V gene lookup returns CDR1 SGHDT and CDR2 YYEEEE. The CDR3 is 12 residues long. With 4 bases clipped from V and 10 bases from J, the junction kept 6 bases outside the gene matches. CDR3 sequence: CASSLWTGRAFF. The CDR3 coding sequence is TGTGCCAGCAGCCTATGGACAGGGCGAGCTTTCTTT.

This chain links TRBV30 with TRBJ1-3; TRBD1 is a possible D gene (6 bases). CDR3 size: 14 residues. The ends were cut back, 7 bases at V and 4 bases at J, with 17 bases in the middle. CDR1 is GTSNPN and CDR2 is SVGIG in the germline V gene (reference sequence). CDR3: CAFKDSIVGNTIYF. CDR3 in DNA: TGTGCCTTCAAGGACAGTATCGTGGGAAACACCATATATTTT.

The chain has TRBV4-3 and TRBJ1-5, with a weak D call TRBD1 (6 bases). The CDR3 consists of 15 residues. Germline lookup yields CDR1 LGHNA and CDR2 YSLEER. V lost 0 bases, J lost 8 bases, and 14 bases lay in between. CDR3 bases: TGCGCCAGCAGCCAAGATGCCAGGGGCCTTGAGCCCCAGCATTTT. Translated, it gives CASSQDARGLEPQHF.

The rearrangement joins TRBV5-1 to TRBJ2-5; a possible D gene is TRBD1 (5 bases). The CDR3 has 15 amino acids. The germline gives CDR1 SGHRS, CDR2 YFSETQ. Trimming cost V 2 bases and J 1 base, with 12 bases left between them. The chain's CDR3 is CASSLLTGSQETQYF. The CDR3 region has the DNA TGCGCCAGCAGCTTACTAACAGGATCCCAAGAGACCCAGTACTTC.

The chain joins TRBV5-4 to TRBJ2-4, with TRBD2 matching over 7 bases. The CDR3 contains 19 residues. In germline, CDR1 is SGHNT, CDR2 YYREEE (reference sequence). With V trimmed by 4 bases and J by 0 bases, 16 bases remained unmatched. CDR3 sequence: CASSLTLTWGGLAKNIQYF. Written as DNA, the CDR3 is TGTGCCAGCAGCCTGACCCTAACGTGGGGGGGTTTAGCCAAAAACATTCAGTACTTC.

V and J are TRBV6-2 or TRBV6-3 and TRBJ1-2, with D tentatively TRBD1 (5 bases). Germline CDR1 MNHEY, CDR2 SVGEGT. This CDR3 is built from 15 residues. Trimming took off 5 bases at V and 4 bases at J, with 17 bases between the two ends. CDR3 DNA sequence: TGTGCCAGCAGTCCCGGGACTCCGCCAGGCTATGGCTACACCTTC. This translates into CASSPGTPPGYGYTF.

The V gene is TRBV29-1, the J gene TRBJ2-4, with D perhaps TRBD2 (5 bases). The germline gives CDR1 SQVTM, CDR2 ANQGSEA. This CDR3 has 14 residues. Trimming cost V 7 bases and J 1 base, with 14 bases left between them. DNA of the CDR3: TGCAGCGCCCTGGTGGGAGAGGCCAAAAACATTCAGTACTTC. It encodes CSALVGEAKNIQYF.

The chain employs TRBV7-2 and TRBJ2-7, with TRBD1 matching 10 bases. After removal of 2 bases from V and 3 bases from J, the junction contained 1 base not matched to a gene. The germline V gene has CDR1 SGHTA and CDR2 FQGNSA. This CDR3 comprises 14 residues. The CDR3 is CASSLRTGGYEQYF. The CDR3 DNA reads TGTGCCAGCAGCTTAAGGACAGGGGGCTACGAGCAGTACTTC.

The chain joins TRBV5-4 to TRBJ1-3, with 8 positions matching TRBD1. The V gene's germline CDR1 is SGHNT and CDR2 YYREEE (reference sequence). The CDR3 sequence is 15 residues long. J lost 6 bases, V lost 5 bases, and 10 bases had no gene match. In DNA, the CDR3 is TGTGCCAGCAGTTCCCCCGGACAGGGTACAAACACCATATATTTT. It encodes CASSSPGQGTNTIYF.

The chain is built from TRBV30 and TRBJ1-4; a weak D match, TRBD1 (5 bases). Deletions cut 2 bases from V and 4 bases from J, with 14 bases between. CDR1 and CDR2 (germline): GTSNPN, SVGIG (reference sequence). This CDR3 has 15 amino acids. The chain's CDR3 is CAWSPPGQGNEKLFF. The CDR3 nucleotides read TGTGCCTGGAGTCCACCCGGCCAGGGTAATGAAAAACTGTTTTTT.

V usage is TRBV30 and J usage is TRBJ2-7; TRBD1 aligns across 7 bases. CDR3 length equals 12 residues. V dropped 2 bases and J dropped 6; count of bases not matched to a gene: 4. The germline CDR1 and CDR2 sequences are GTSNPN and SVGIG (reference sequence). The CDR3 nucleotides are TGTGCCTGGAGTCCAGGGGGTCCCGAGCAGTACTTC. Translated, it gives CAWSPGGPEQYF.

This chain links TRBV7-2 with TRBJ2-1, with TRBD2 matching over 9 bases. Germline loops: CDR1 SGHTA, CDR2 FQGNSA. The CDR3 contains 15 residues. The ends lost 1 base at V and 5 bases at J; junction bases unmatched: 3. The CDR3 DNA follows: TGTGCCAGCAGCTTAGGGGTAGCGGGGGACAATGAGCAGTTCTTC. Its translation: CASSLGVAGDNEQFF.

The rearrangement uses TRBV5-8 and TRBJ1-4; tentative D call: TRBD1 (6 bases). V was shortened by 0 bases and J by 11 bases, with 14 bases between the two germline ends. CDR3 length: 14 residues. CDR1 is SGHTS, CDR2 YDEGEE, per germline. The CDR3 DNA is TGTGCCAGCAGCTTGGACAGGGACCCCTCGAAACTGTTTTTT. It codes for CASSLDRDPSKLFF.

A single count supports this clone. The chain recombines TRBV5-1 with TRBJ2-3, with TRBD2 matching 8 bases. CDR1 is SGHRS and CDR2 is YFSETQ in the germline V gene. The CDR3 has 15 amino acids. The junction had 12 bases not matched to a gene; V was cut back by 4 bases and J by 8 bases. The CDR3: CASSPAPGGERTQYF. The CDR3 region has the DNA TGCGCCAGCAGCCCTGCTCCGGGGGGGGAGCGTACGCAGTATTTT.

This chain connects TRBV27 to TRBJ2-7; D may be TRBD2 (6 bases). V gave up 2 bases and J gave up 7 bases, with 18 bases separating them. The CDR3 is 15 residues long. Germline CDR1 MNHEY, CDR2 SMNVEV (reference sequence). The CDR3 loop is CASSLGAGTVLEQYF. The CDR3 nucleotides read TGTGCCAGCAGTTTAGGGGCGGGGACTGTGCTGGAGCAGTACTTC.

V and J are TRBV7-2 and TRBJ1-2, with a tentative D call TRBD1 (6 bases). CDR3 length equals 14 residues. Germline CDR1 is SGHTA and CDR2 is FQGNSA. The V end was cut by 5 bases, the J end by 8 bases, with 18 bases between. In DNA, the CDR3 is TGTGCCAGCAGCCCTACCTCGACAGGCTGGGGCTACACCTTC. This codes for CASSPTSTGWGYTF.

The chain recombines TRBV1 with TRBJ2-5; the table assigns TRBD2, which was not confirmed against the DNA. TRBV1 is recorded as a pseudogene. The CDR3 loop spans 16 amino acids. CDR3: CTSSPPTSGQQETQYF. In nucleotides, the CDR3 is TGCACCAGCAGCCCCCCGACTAGCGGGCAACAAGAGACCCAGTACTTC.